Listed here are 13 T cell receptor beta chains from one sample, sequenced in a study of control samples from healthy donors and cancer patients. Assay used: immunoSEQ multiplex PCR; TCRdb lists only in-frame clones, some missing. The top ten clones hold around 0.92% of a sample with approximately 150,000 clones, 96% of them seen once. Source material: blood. These receptors were obtained from a woman younger than 45 in good health.

V is TRBV7-2 and J is TRBJ2-1; D might be TRBD1 or TRBD2, each matching 5 bases. CDR3 length: 15 residues. V was shortened by 4 bases and J by 8 bases, with 18 bases between the two germline ends. The V gene's germline CDR1 is SGHTA and CDR2 FQGNSA. CDR3 protein: CASSSTRGSLHEQFF. CDR3 DNA sequence: TGTGCCAGCAGCTCCACGAGGGGTTCACTACATGAGCAGTTCTTC.

V and J are TRBV2 and TRBJ1-2; D is unresolved. Germline-derived CDR1 and CDR2 are SNHLY and FYNNEI. With 6 bases removed from V and 9 bases from J, the gap between germline ends came to 14 bases. The CDR3 has 12 residues. The CDR3 DNA reads TGTGCCAGCAGGTCTGTCGGAAATAGCTACACCTTC. This translates into CASRSVGNSYTF.

V is TRBV7-9 and J is TRBJ1-6, with D possibly TRBD1 on 5 matching bases. The germline V and J ends were trimmed by 4 bases and 5 bases, with 15 bases remaining between them. There are 16 residues in the CDR3. Germline V gene lookup returns CDR1 SEHNR and CDR2 FQNEAQ (reference sequence). DNA of the CDR3: TGTGCCAGCAGCTCGATAGGGACCGGGGATAATTCACCCCTCCACTTT. Protein: CASSSIGTGDNSPLHF.

The chain is built from TRBV5-1 and TRBJ2-1, with D perhaps matching TRBD1 (5 bases). V dropped 5 bases and J dropped 8 bases, with 17 bases sitting between them. This CDR3 spans 14 amino acids. Germline V gene data show CDR1 as SGHRS and CDR2 as YFSETQ. CDR3 DNA: TGCGCCAGCAGTTCAGGGAATCGCGCCTATGAGCAGTTCTTC. This translates into CASSSGNRAYEQFF.

The chain has TRBV3-1 (or the pseudogene TRBV3-2) and TRBJ2-7, with D perhaps TRBD2 (6 bases). The V end lost 6 bases, the J end lost 0 bases, and 21 bases lay between the germline ends. Germline loops: CDR1 LGHDT, CDR2 YNNKEL (reference sequence). The CDR3 covers 17 residues. The CDR3 loop reads CASSPYGGTLNSYEQYF. The CDR3, as DNA: TGTGCCAGCAGTCCATATGGCGGGACTCTAAACTCCTACGAGCAGTACTTC.

CDR3 sequence (DNA): TGTGCCAGCACCGCGGGTGGGCGGGGTACTGAAGCTTTCTTT. It specifies CASTAGGRGTEAFF. The chain recombines TRBV9 with TRBJ1-1; D not resolved. This CDR3 is built from 14 residues. V was cut by 6 bases and J by 5 bases, with 17 bases left in between. CDR1 is SGDLS, CDR2 YYNGEE, per germline.

The chain is built from TRBV7-3 and TRBJ1-2; D gene uncertain. The V gene lost 3 bases and the J gene lost 8 bases, with 16 bases spanning the gap. The CDR3 length is 14 residues. From germline, CDR1 is SGHTA and CDR2 FQGTGA. The CDR3 DNA sequence: TGTGCCAGCAGCTTCCGGGGTCCCCCCTTAGGCTACACCTTC. Protein: CASSFRGPPLGYTF. The full variable domain, rest sourced from reference TRBV7-3 and TRBJ1-2, is GAGVSQTPSNKVTEKGKYVELRCDPISGHTALYWYRQSLGQGPEFLIYFQGTGAADDSGLPNDRFFAVRPEGSVSTLKIQRTERGDSAVYLCASSFRGPPLGYTFGSGTRLTVV.

The chain couples TRBV28 to TRBJ1-4; D uncertain. V was pared by 6 bases and J by 3 bases, with 17 bases between. The CDR3 length is 16 residues. The germline V gene has CDR1 MDHEN and CDR2 SYDVKM. The CDR3 region has the DNA TGTGCCAGCAGCTTCAGTTTGGATGGCGCTAATGAAAAACTGTTTTTT. It encodes CASSFSLDGANEKLFF.

The genes are TRBV28 and TRBJ2-3, with 10 bases fitting TRBD2. CDR3 length: 16 residues. Per the germline V gene, CDR1 is MDHEN and CDR2 is SYDVKM. With V trimmed by 3 bases and J by 2 bases, 5 bases remained unmatched. The CDR3, as DNA: TGTGCCAGCAGTTTCCCTAGCGGGAGTAACACAGATACGCAGTATTTT. Amino acid sequence: CASSFPSGSNTDTQYF.

This chain links TRBV15 with TRBJ2-7; the match to TRBD1 covers 7 bases. The CDR3 runs to 13 residues. The V gene's germline CDR1 is LNHNV and CDR2 YYDKDF (reference sequence). Trimming removed 5 bases from V and 2 bases from J; junction bases left unmatched: 3. CDR3 coding DNA: TGTGCCACCAGCCCAGGGGGTACCTACGAGCAGTACTTC. Protein product: CATSPGGTYEQYF.

The chain joins TRBV6-5 to TRBJ2-5; maybe TRBD2 (6 bases). Germline loops: CDR1 MNHEY, CDR2 SVGAGI. The CDR3 sequence is 13 residues long. Between the trimmed V and J ends, which lost 7 bases and 7 bases, there was a span of 16 bases. CDR3 nucleotides: TGTGCCAGCACCGCGGGCGGGGTCCCGACCCAGTACTTC. Translated: CASTAGGVPTQYF.

This chain joins TRBV9 and TRBJ2-3, with D unresolved. Trimming left V 2 bases short and J 0 bases short, with 10 bases between. The CDR3 contains 15 residues. Looked up from germline, CDR1 is SGDLS and CDR2 is YYNGEE. The CDR3 nucleotides read TGTGCCAGCAGCGTGTCAGGACCGAGCACAGATACGCAGTATTTT. Translated: CASSVSGPSTDTQYF.

V and J are TRBV2 and TRBJ1-4, with 7 bases aligning to TRBD1. The CDR3 sequence is 15 residues long. CDR1 and CDR2 (germline): SNHLY, FYNNEI. J lost 0 bases, V lost 4 bases, and 2 bases had no gene match. CDR3 residues: CASSGGQSTNEKLFF. The CDR3 coding sequence is TGTGCCAGCAGTGGGGGACAGTCAACTAATGAAAAACTGTTTTTT.